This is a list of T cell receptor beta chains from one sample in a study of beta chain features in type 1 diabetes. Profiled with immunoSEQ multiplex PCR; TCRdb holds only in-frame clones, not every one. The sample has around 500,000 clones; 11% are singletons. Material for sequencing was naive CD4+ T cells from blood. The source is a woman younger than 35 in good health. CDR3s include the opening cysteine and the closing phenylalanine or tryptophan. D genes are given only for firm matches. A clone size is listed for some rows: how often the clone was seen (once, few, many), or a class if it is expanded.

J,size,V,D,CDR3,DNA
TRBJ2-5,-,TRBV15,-,CATSTQTSWQETQYF,TGTGCCACCAGCACCCAGACATCTTGGCAAGAGACCCAGTACTTC
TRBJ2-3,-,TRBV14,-,CASSQVGTDTQYF,TGTGCCAGCAGCCAAGTCGGAACAGATACGCAGTATTTT
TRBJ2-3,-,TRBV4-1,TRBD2,CASSQLAGGPRRTDTQYF,TGCGCCAGCAGCCAGCTAGCGGGAGGGCCCCGACGCACAGATACGCAGTATTTT
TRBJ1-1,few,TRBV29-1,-,CSVVRSGGSTEAFF,TGCAGCGTTGTTCGTTCGGGGGGAAGCACTGAAGCTTTCTTT
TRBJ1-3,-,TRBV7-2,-,CASRQTAGNTIYF,TGTGCCAGCAGACAAACAGCCGGAAACACCATATATTTT
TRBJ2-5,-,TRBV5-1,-,CASSLQGEETQYF,TGCGCCAGCAGCTTACAGGGCGAAGAGACCCAGTACTTC
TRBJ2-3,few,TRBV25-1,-,CASSDSYSTDTQYF,TGTGCCAGCAGTGACAGCTATAGCACAGATACGCAGTATTTT
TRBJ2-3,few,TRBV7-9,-,CASSSSGHGKGDTQYF,TGTGCCAGCAGCTCCTCGGGACACGGGAAGGGAGATACGCAGTATTTT
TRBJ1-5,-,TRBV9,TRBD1,CASSVEGGQGRPQHF,TGTGCCAGCAGCGTAGAAGGGGGACAGGGGAGGCCCCAGCATTTT
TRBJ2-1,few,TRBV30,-,CAWSLQWKSSYNEQFF,TGTGCCTGGAGCCTACAATGGAAGAGCTCCTACAATGAGCAGTTCTTC
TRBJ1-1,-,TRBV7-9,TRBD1,CASSQTGETEAFF,TGTGCCAGCAGCCAAACAGGGGAAACTGAAGCTTTCTTT
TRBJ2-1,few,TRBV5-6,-,CASRYGGSIDNEQFF,TGTGCCAGCAGGTACGGGGGCTCCATTGACAATGAGCAGTTCTTC
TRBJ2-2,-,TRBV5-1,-,CAARGNTGELFF,TGCGCCGCGAGGGGGAACACCGGGGAGCTGTTTTTT
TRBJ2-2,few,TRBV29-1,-,CSVEWWSTGELFF,TGCAGCGTTGAATGGTGGTCCACCGGGGAGCTGTTTTTT
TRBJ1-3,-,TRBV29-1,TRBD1,CSAITGDGYTIYF,TGCAGCGCCATTACAGGGGACGGGTACACCATATATTTT
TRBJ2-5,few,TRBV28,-,CASKRISRETQYF,TGTGCCAGCAAAAGAATCAGCAGGGAGACCCAGTACTTC
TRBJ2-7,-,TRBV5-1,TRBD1,CASSLQGAKEQYF,TGCGCCAGCAGCTTGCAGGGGGCGAAAGAGCAGTACTTC
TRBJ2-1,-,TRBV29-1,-,CSVVVSAFSYNEQFF,TGCAGCGTCGTAGTTTCGGCGTTCTCCTACAATGAGCAGTTCTTC
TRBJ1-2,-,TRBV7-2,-,CASSLSAVAAESYGYTF,TGTGCCAGCAGCTTATCCGCTGTCGCTGCGGAGAGCTATGGCTACACCTTC
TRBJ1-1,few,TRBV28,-,CASRAAGTEAFF,TGTGCCAGCAGGGCGGCCGGCACTGAAGCTTTCTTT
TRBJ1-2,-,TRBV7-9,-,CASSSTGTYGYTF,TGTGCCAGCAGCTCCACAGGGACCTATGGCTACACCTTC
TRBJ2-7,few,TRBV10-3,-,CATRTDAIYEQYF,TGTGCCACTCGGACAGATGCCATCTACGAGCAGTACTTC
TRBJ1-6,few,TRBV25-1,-,CASSGDDSPLHF,TGTGCCAGCAGCGGGGATGATTCACCCCTCCACTTT
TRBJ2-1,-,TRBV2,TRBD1,CASRTGLYNEQFF,TGTGCCAGCCGGACAGGGCTCTACAATGAGCAGTTCTTC
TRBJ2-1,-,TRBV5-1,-,CASRLGGTAYNEQFF,TGCGCCAGCAGATTGGGCGGGACTGCCTACAATGAGCAGTTCTTC
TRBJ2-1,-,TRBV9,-,CASSVAGSYEQFF,TGTGCCAGCAGCGTAGCCGGCTCCTATGAGCAGTTCTTC
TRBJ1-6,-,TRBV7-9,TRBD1,CASSGDRDNSPLHF,TGTGCCAGCTCTGGGGACAGGGACAATTCACCCCTCCACTTT
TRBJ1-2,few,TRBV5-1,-,CASSLGQDNYGYTF,TGCGCCAGCAGCTTGGGGCAGGATAACTATGGCTACACCTTC
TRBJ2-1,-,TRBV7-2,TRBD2,CASSLAGPSGRQFF,TGTGCCAGCAGCTTAGCGGGCCCTAGCGGGAGGCAGTTCTTC
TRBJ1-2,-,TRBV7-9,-,CASSDLGLGDYGYTF,TGTGCCAGCAGCGATCTAGGGTTAGGGGACTATGGCTACACCTTC
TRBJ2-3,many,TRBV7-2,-,CASSVSTGPHTQYF,TGTGCCAGCAGCGTATCTACCGGGCCGCATACGCAGTATTTT
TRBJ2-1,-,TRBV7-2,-,CASSLDNEQFF,TGTGCCAGCAGCTTAGATAATGAGCAGTTCTTC
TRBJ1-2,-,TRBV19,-,CASSTTIPYGYTF,TGTGCCAGTAGTACCACAATCCCTTATGGCTACACCTTC
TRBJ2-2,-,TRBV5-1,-,CASSVNTGELFF,TGCGCCAGCAGTGTTAACACCGGGGAGCTGTTTTTT
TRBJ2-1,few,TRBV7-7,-,CASSFSDYTKQFF,TGTGCTAGCAGCTTCTCCGACTACACAAAGCAGTTCTTC
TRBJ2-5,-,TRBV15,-,CATSIGQPRETQYF,TGTGCCACCAGCATTGGACAGCCCAGGGAGACCCAGTACTTC
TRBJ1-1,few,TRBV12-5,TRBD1,CASGFIPGQPYTEAFF,TGTGCTAGTGGTTTTATCCCGGGACAGCCTTACACTGAAGCTTTCTTT
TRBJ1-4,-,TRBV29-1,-,CSVGWLSDEKLFF,TGCAGCGTTGGATGGCTTTCTGATGAAAAACTGTTTTTT
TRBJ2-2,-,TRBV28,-,CASSTYTGELFF,TGTGCCAGCAGTACGTACACCGGGGAGCTGTTTTTT
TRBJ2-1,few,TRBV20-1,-,CSALGLEQFF,TGCAGTGCACTGGGACTTGAGCAGTTCTTC
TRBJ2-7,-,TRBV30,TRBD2,CAWRVRRTSGRADEQYF,TGTGCCTGGAGGGTACGTAGGACTAGCGGGAGGGCCGACGAGCAGTACTTC
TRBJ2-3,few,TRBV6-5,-,CASSYSRAGADTQYF,TGTGCCAGCAGTTACTCGAGGGCAGGGGCAGATACGCAGTATTTT
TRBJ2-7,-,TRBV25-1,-,CASSRMGGSYEQYF,TGTGCCAGCAGTCGGATGGGCGGATCCTACGAGCAGTACTTC
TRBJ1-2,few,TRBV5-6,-,CASSPGDRGHYTF,TGTGCCAGCAGCCCTGGCGATAGGGGCCACTACACCTTC
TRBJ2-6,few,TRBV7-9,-,CASSVGRSSGANVLTF,TGTGCCAGCAGTGTCGGGCGTTCCTCTGGGGCCAACGTCCTGACTTTC
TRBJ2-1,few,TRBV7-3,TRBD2,CASSLRGLAGGNNEQFF,TGTGCCAGCAGCTTAAGGGGCCTAGCGGGAGGTAACAATGAGCAGTTCTTC
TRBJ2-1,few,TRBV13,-,CASSLVGSDRIGAYNEQFF,TGTGCCAGCAGCTTAGTGGGGAGCGACCGGATTGGCGCCTACAATGAGCAGTTCTTC
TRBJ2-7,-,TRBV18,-,CASSRGSPYEQYF,TGTGCCAGCTCCAGGGGTTCCCCCTACGAGCAGTACTTC
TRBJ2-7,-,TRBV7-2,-,CASSSPTQYGHNF,TGTGCCAGCAGCTCCCCTACCCAGTACGGGCACAACTTC
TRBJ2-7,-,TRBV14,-,CASSLNGYEQYF,TGTGCCAGCAGCCTGAACGGGTACGAGCAGTACTTC
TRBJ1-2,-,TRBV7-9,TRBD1,CASRTALGTGQGYTF,TGTGCCAGCAGGACAGCCCTTGGGACAGGGCAGGGCTACACCTTC
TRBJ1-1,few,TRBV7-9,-,CASSFREKFFF,TGTGCCAGCAGCTTTAGGGAGAAGTTTTTCTTT
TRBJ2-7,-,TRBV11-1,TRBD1,CARTGEESSYEQYF,TGTGCCAGGACAGGGGAGGAGAGCTCCTACGAGCAGTACTTC
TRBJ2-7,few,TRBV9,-,CASSGSLSSYEQYF,TGTGCCAGCAGCGGGTCCTTGAGCTCCTACGAGCAGTACTTC
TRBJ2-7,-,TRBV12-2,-,CASRYGTSGSIEEQYF,TGTGCAAGTCGCTACGGGACTAGCGGGAGTATAGAGGAGCAGTACTTC
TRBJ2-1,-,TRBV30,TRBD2,CAWSKIRTSGSHQPNEQFF,TGTGCCTGGAGTAAAATCAGGACTAGCGGGAGTCATCAACCGAATGAGCAGTTCTTC
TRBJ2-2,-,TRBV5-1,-,CASSLTGLRTGELFF,TGCGCCAGCAGCTTGACAGGGCTGAGAACCGGGGAGCTGTTTTTT
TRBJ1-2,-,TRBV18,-,CASSPRGDNYGYTF,TGTGCCAGCTCACCTCGCGGGGATAACTATGGCTACACCTTC